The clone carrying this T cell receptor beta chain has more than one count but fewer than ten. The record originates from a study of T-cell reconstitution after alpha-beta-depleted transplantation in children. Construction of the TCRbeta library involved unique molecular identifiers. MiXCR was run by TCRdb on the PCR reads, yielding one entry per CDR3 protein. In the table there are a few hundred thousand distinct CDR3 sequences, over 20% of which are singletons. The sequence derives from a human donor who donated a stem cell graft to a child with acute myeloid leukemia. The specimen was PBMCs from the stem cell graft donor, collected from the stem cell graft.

The CDR3 DNA sequence: TGTGCCAGCACCGGGACAGGGTGGACTGAAGGATATGAGCAGTTCTTC. Its protein product is CASTGTGWTEGYEQFF. V and J are TRBV2 and TRBJ2-1, with TRBD1 matching over 9 bases. J lost 8 bases, V lost 7 bases, and 15 bases had no gene match. The CDR3 length is 16 residues. The V gene's germline CDR1 is SNHLY and CDR2 FYNNEI. Full variable domain (rest looked up from reference TRBV2 and TRBJ2-1): EPEVTQTPSHQVTQMGQEVILRCVPISNHLYFYWYRQILGQKVEFLVSFYNNEISEKSEIFDDQFSVERPDGSNFTLKIRSTKLEDSAMYFCASTGTGWTEGYEQFFGPGTRLTVL.